The sample holds many counts of the clone carrying this T cell receptor (beta chain). The record originates from a study of T cells after posttransplantation cyclophosphamide. With 3 bases removed from V and 0 bases from J, the gap between germline ends came to 8 bases. The CDR3 is 14 residues long. CDR1 and CDR2 from the germline V gene are SGHVS and FQNEAQ. Sequencing was performed with immunoSEQ multiplex PCR; in TCRdb, only in-frame clones are kept and a portion is missing. The data show 40,000 to 55,000 clones, with none appearing a single time. The rearrangement uses TRBV7-8 and TRBJ1-1; a weak D match, TRBD1 (6 bases). Sequenced sample: PBMCs. This receptor was taken from a man aged 35 to 55 in good health, CMV-negative, and a related stem cell transplant donor. The CDR3 DNA follows: TGTGCCAGCAGCTTGGGGGGGCTGAACACTGAAGCTTTCTTT. This sequence encodes CASSLGGLNTEAFF. Full variable domain (rest looked up from reference TRBV7-8 and TRBJ1-1): GAGVSQSPRYKVAKRGQDVALRCDPISGHVSLFWYQQALGQGPEFLTYFQNEAQLDKSGLPSDRFFAERPEGSVSTLKIQRTQQEDSAVYLCASSLGGLNTEAFFGQGTRLTVV.